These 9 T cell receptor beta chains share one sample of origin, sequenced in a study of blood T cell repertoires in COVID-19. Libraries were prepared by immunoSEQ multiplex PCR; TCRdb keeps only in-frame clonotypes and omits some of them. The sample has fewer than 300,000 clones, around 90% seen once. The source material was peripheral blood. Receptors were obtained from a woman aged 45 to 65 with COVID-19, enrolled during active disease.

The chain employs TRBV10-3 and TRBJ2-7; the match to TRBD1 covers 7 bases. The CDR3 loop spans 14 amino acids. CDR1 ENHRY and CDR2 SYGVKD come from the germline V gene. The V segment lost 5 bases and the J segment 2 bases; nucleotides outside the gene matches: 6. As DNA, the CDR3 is TGTGCCATCAGTAGGGACAGACCAACCTACGAGCAGTACTTC. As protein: CAISRDRPTYEQYF.

The CDR3 bases are TGTGCCAGCAGCCTCCGGGACACAAGTCTCTCTGGGGCCAACGTCCTGACTTTC. Encoded protein: CASSLRDTSLSGANVLTF. The V and J genes are TRBV27 and TRBJ2-6; a weak D match, TRBD1 (6 bases). Germline CDR1 is MNHEY and CDR2 is SMNVEV (reference sequence). Between the trimmed V and J ends, which lost 6 bases and 0 bases, there was a span of 18 bases. CDR3 length equals 18 residues.

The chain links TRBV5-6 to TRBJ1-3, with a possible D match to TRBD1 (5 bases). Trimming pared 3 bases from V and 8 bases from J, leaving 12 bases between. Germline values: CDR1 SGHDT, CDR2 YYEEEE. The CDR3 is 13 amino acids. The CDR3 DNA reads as TGTGCCAGCAGCTGGGGACTGGGGGACACCATATATTTT. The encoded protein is CASSWGLGDTIYF. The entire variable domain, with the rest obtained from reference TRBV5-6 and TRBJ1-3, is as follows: DAGVTQSPTHLIKTRGQQVTLRCSPKSGHDTVSWYQQALGQGPQFIFQYYEEEERQRGNFPDRFSGHQFPNYSSELNVNALLLGDSALYLCASSWGLGDTIYFGEGSWLTVV.

CDR3 amino acids: CASSDSAETGELFF. The CDR3, as DNA: TGTGCCAGCAGTGACTCTGCGGAAACCGGGGAGCTGTTTTTT. V gene TRBV6-4 combines with J gene TRBJ2-2; no clear D. The CDR3 contains 14 residues. The germline gives CDR1 MRHNA, CDR2 SNTAGT. V was pared by 0 bases and J by 5 bases, with 7 bases between.

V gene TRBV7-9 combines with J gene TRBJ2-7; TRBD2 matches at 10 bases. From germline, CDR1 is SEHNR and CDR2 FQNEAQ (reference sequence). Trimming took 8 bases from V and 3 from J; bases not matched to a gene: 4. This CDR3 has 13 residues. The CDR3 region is CASEREGVYEQYF. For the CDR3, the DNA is TGTGCCAGCGAGCGGGAGGGCGTCTACGAGCAGTACTTC.

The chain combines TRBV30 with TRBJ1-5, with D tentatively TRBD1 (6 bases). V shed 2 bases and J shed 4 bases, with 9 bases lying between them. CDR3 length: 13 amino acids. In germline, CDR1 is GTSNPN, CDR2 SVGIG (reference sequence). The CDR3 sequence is CAWSRGANQPQHF. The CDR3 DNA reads TGTGCCTGGAGTCGGGGGGCAAATCAGCCCCAGCATTTT.

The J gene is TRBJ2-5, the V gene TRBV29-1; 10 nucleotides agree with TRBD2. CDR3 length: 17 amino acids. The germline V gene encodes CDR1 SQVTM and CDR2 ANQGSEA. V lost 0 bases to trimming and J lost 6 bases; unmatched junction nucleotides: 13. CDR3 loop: CSVEDLLSGRARKTQYF. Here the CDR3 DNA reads TGCAGCGTTGAAGACCTCTTGAGCGGGAGGGCCCGGAAGACCCAGTACTTC.

The chain's CDR3 is CASSLGLAGPTVPYEQYF. In DNA, the CDR3 is TGTGCCAGCAGCTTAGGTCTAGCGGGGCCGACTGTACCCTACGAGCAGTACTTC. This sequence joins TRBV11-3 and TRBJ2-7, with 9 positions matching TRBD2. The CDR3 covers 18 residues. Germline trimming cut 1 base from V and 2 bases from J; bases unmatched to any gene: 12. Germline V CDR1 and CDR2: SGHNT, YENEEA.

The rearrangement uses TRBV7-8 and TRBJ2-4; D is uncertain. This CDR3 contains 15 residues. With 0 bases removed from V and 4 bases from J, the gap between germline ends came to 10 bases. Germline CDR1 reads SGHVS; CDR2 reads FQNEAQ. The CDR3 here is CASSLAISGKNIQYF. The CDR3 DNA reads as TGTGCCAGCAGCTTAGCTATATCCGGGAAAAACATTCAGTACTTC. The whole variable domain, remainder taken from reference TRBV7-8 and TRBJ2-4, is GAGVSQSPRYKVAKRGQDVALRCDPISGHVSLFWYQQALGQGPEFLTYFQNEAQLDKSGLPSDRFFAERPEGSVSTLKIQRTQQEDSAVYLCASSLAISGKNIQYFGAGTRLSVL.